The entry that follows covers one TCR beta chain sequence. Its antigen is currently not known. Base qualities are not provided; no much larger clone lies one nucleotide away. Preparation of the library involved 5' RACE. The sequencer was an Illumina HiSeq 2500. A second PCR of about 7 to 12 cycles was run with a J-beta primer mix and a sample-barcoded 5' primer. A template-switch 5' adaptor carrying 12 random nucleotides introduced a unique molecular identifier onto each TCR beta cDNA molecule. Each sample yielded at least 3 million CDR3-containing paired-end reads. All of the RNA was converted into first-strand cDNA using the Mint cDNA synthesis kit, with a TRBC-specific oligonucleotide serving as the primer. Following uracil-DNA glycosylase treatment, a first 18-cycle PCR with universal primers M1SS and BC2_uni_R was performed on all cDNA. The authors' pipeline ran thus. Each sample was normalized by randomly selecting 1 million high-quality reads, each carrying a distinct molecular identifier. Instead of being binned into consensus sequences, reads with shared molecular identifiers were discarded. MiTCR, run with a Q25 quality threshold and the strictest error-elimination algorithm, handled CDR3 identification, clonotype clustering and error correction. A nonparametric unseen species model using Euler transformation provided a lower-bound estimate of total TCR beta diversity. TCRdb reran the public reads through fastp at Q25 and MiXCR, keeping productive beta chains. Merged by CDR3 protein, the rows form single entries marked with the most common genes and DNA. V and J calls and clone size were set by TCRdb, not the authors. The sample table lists about 1.7 million distinct CDR3 sequences, roughly 27% of them with a count of one. Of the sample, 7.7% is held by the ten largest clones.

These data belong to a study of blood T cells in healthy people across ages (dated by TCRdb to 2015 to 2017). Context from the whole study: In model experiments, template switching captured roughly one uniquely barcoded TCR beta cDNA molecule for every two T cells. To track age-related changes in TCR beta repertoire diversity, the study relied on deep sequencing normalized with unique cDNA molecular identifiers. Four age groups were formed from the donors: young (average approximately 15 years), middle-aged (approximately 42), aged (roughly 59) and long-lived (roughly 81). Donors of different ages were randomly distributed across sequencing lanes to avoid experimental bias. The study analyzed two additional independent replicas of 1 million unique cDNA reads from the same blood draw for two donors, one aged 18 to 30 and one aged 80 or older.

Taken from the germline V gene, the CDR1 and CDR2 loops are SGHRS and YFSETQ. V and J lose 1 base and 2 bases, and a span of 13 bases separates them. Inclusive of the bounding cysteine and phenylalanine, the CDR3 is 16 residues long. The retained sequence is limited to the CDR3, 48 bases, with the frame set at the first base. Results the study describes overall, beyond this receptor: Estimates of total diversity based on one million sequenced T cells were considered lower bounds and underestimates. The long-lived group showed more naive CD4+ T cells, fewer expanded clones and increased TCR diversity than the aged group, suggesting age selection. Observed TCR beta diversity per million T cells fell roughly linearly with age, and a significant reduction was already apparent by age approximately 41. Observed TCR beta diversity correlated strongly with the percentage of naive T cells measured by flow cytometry. Conclusive comparison of naive and antigen-experienced compartments was prevented by the profiling of bulk unsorted PBMCs. The CMV infection status of donors was not known, potentially confounding age-related changes in expanded clonotypes.

The approximately 39 donors, aged roughly 6 to 90 years, were systemically healthy Caucasian individuals from Russia. Approximately 11 milliliters of peripheral blood were drawn from each donor into EDTA-treated Vacutainer tubes. Ficoll-Paque density-gradient centrifugation was used to isolate PBMCs, with at least 6.5 million per sample. Total RNA was extracted from PBMCs with Trizol reagent, with at least 5 micrograms obtained per sample. Naive CD45RAhigh/CD27high T cell percentages were measured by flow cytometry on a PBMC aliquot from every donor. The sequence was collected from a woman aged 25 to 39 in good health. Here the chain combines TRBV5-1 and TRBJ2-1; a confident D gene designation cannot be given. The material sequenced was blood. The DNA sequence reads TGCGCCAGCAGCTTGTTGTCCACCGCGCCCTACAATGAGCAGTTCTTC. This translates into CASSLLSTAPYNEQFF.